The following is a T cell receptor beta chain sequence with its context. CDR1 is SGHRS and CDR2 is YFSETQ in the germline V gene. Trimming at V came to 4 bases and at J to 5 bases, leaving 13 bases not matched to a gene. This CDR3 contains 16 residues. Some clones are missing from TCRdb's copy, which holds only in-frame ones; the method was immunoSEQ multiplex PCR. The top ten clones hold approximately 4.4% of a sample with about 250,000 clones, about 86% of them seen once. This specimen comes from a study of blood T cell repertoires in COVID-19. The wider study: The United States, Italy and Spain provided the acute and convalescent COVID-19 samples. PBMCs, B-cell-depleted T cells, or T cells were the source of the cDNA or gDNA that made up the material.

The sample taken for sequencing was peripheral blood. This sequence joins TRBV5-1 and TRBJ2-7; 9 bases fit TRBD1. This receptor was identified in a man in his fifties with active or convalescent COVID-19. In DNA, the CDR3 is TGCGCCAGCAGCCTACTTCCGGGACAGGGTACGAACGAGCAGTACTTC. This codes for CASSLLPGQGTNEQYF.